What follows describes a single T cell receptor (beta chain). Its antigen remains unidentified. The data stem from a study of shared clonotypes between healthy human individuals. The study's findings and limits: Estimated clonotype richness was generally higher in naive than memory subsets. Sampling covered nothing but blood. Tissue TCR repertoires likely differ from those found in blood.

The CDR3 covers 14 residues. Germline lookup yields CDR1 SGHVS and CDR2 FQNEAQ. The V end was cut by 4 bases, the J end by 4 bases, with 13 bases between. This was a deep-level run. Original handling: ImmunoSEQ gave junction-only sequences without quality scores, so filtering differed. Libraries were prepared by immunoSEQ multiplex PCR; TCRdb keeps only in-frame clonotypes and omits some of them. V and J calls and clone size come straight from that table; D and trimming were deduced from the DNA. The table lists around 1,100,000 clones, around 77% of them singletons, with approximately 0.9% in the top ten.

Sequenced input: memory CD4+ T cells from PBMCs. Subset of the sample: CD45RA-negative fraction. The source of this sequence is a young man in good health. Some clones in this sample may be carry-over from other donors' samples. The rearrangement links TRBV7-8 to TRBJ2-5; no clear D gene. This CDR3 reads CASSSPSATETQYF. CDR3 nucleotide sequence: TGTGCCAGCAGCTCCCCTTCGGCGACAGAGACCCAGTACTTC.